The T cell receptor (beta chain) described here comes from a study of cytomegalovirus exposure and HLA in healthy donors. Study conclusions and caveats: While the bulk of TCR sequences proved rare, some public TCRs turned up in many donors. About 87% or about 30% of the time was how often most TCR beta V segments were productive, according to an earlier analysis. Later analysis identified a missense DCLRE1C variant that was linked to TCR beta V- and J-gene trimming. In a later analysis, the majority of CMV-associated beta chains seemingly showed HLA restriction.

The primer mix had 60 Vbeta and 13 Jbeta primers. The protocol was immunoSEQ multiplex PCR, while the TCRdb copy is restricted to in-frame clones and leaves out a portion. This sample has about 160,000 clones, with roughly 77% found just once. Per germline, CDR1 MNHEY and CDR2 SVGAGI. The CDR3 has 14 residues. V lost 6 bases and J 1 base, leaving 12 bases between the germline ends. Comments on this clone: Its antigen is not identified.

The sequence derives from a human donor in good health. V gene TRBV6-5 combines with J gene TRBJ2-5; D not resolved. Sequenced material: PBMCs. The CDR3 bases are TGTGCCAGCAGCCCAACTTGGTCCCAAGAGACCCAGTACTTC. Its protein product is CASSPTWSQETQYF.